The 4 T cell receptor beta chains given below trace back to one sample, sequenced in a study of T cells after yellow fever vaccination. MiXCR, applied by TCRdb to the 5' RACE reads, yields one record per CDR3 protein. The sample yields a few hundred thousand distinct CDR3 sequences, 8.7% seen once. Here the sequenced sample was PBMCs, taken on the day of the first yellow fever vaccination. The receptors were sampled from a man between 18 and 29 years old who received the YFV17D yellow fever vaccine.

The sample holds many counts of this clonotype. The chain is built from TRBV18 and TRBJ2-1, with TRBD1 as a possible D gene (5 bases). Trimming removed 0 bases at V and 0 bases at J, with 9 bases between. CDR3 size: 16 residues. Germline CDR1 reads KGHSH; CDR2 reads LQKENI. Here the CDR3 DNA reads TGTGCCAGCTCACCACCACAGGCAAGCTCCTACAATGAGCAGTTCTTC. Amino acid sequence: CASSPPQASSYNEQFF.

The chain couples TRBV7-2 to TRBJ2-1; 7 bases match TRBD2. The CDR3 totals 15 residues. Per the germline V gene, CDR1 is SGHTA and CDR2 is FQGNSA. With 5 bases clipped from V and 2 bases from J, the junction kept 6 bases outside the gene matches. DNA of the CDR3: TGTGCCAGCAGCCGGGCCAGCGGGGCCTACAATGAGCAGTTCTTC. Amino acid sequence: CASSRASGAYNEQFF.

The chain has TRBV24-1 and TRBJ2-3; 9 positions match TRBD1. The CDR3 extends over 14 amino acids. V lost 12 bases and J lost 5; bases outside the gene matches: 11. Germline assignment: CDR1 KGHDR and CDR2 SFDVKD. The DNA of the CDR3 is TGTGCCGCCGCGGACAGGGGAAATAGAGATACGCAGTATTTT. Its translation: CAAADRGNRDTQYF.

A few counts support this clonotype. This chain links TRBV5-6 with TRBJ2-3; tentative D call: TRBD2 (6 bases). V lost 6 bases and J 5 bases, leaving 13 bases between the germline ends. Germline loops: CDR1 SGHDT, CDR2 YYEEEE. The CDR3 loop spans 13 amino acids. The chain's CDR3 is CASTRSGEDTQYF. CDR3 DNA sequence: TGTGCCAGCACCCGGTCGGGGGAAGATACGCAGTATTTT.